The rows below give T cell receptor beta chains drawn from one sample of a study of CD8+ T cells in alopecia areata. Profiling relied on immunoSEQ multiplex PCR, and the TCRdb table lists in-frame clones only, not all of them. The table shows 150,000 to 200,000 clones, with approximately 59% occurring only once. This sample comprised CD4+ T cells sorted from blood, obtained at week 0. The receptors shown here come from a human donor with alopecia areata. Both conserved end residues are part of each CDR3. D genes are given only for firm matches. Clone size is given for some rows only: seen once, a few or many times, or a class if the clone is expanded.

TRBJ2-3 TRBD2 few TRBV29-1 CSAVLAGRSDTQYF TGCAGCGCCGTACTAGCGGGCCGATCGGATACGCAGTATTTT
TRBJ1-2 - - TRBV6-5 CASSYRGDWNGYTF TGTGCCAGCAGTTACAGGGGAGATTGGAACGGCTACACCTTC
TRBJ1-2 - - TRBV27 CASSSGRYYGYTF TGTGCCAGCAGTTCGGGACGGTACTATGGCTACACCTTC
TRBJ1-5 TRBD1 few TRBV6-6 CASAKDRGDQPQHF TGTGCCAGCGCCAAGGACAGGGGGGATCAGCCCCAGCATTTT
TRBJ2-1 - - TRBV11-1 CASSLERASNEQFF TGTGCCAGCAGCTTAGAAAGGGCCTCCAATGAGCAGTTCTTC
TRBJ1-4 TRBD1 - TRBV9 CASSVDAGGNEKLFF TGTGCCAGCAGCGTAGATGCAGGGGGAAATGAAAAACTGTTTTTT
TRBJ2-5 - - TRBV2 CASSWTPGETQYF TGTGCCAGCAGTTGGACTCCGGGGGAGACCCAGTACTTC
TRBJ2-1 - once TRBV4-1 CASSQATLGNYNEQFF TGCGCCAGCAGCCAAGCGACCCTAGGGAATTACAATGAGCAGTTCTTC
TRBJ2-3 - - TRBV15 CATTDMAGGPSTDTQYF TGTGCCACCACCGATATGGCCGGGGGACCTAGCACAGATACGCAGTATTTT
TRBJ1-1 - - TRBV7-9 CASSPGGTRNGAFF TGTGCCAGCAGCCCCGGAGGGACCCGCAATGGGGCTTTCTTT
TRBJ2-1 - - TRBV30 CAWSVRGAEQFF TGTGCCTGGAGTGTACGGGGAGCTGAGCAGTTCTTC
TRBJ1-2 - once TRBV29-1 CSVEEPSSGYGYTF TGCAGCGTTGAAGAGCCTTCATCTGGCTATGGCTACACCTTC
TRBJ2-1 TRBD2 - TRBV30 CAWRLAGGYNEQFF TGTGCCTGGAGACTAGCGGGGGGCTACAATGAGCAGTTCTTC
TRBJ1-5 - - TRBV7-2 CASSPRVRSNQPQHF TGTGCCAGCAGCCCCAGAGTCCGTAGCAATCAGCCCCAGCATTTT
TRBJ1-5 - - TRBV6-1 CASREGGQPQHF TGTGCCAGCAGAGAGGGGGGACAGCCCCAGCATTTT
TRBJ1-1 - - TRBV2 CASILGQEAFF TGTGCCAGCATCCTAGGACAGGAAGCTTTCTTT
TRBJ2-3 - few TRBV12-5 CASGPGGGGTTDTQYF TGTGCTAGTGGCCCTGGAGGGGGGGGAACCACAGATACGCAGTATTTT
TRBJ2-5 - - TRBV29-1 CSVEVRRGGETQYF TGCAGCGTTGAGGTTCGGAGGGGGGGAGAGACCCAGTACTTC
TRBJ2-7 - - TRBV29-1 CSVELNSGGFYEQYF TGCAGCGTTGAATTGAACAGTGGGGGCTTCTACGAGCAGTACTTC
TRBJ2-7 - - TRBV25-1 CASCETGTNKQYF TGTGCCAGCTGTGAGACCGGGACAAACAAGCAGTACTTC
TRBJ2-1 TRBD2 - TRBV5-1 CASSPILAGGSGDKFF TGCGCCAGCAGCCCGATTCTAGCGGGGGGCTCCGGAGATAAGTTCTTC
TRBJ1-2 - - TRBV30 CAWTPGAYGYTF TGTGCCTGGACCCCCGGGGCCTATGGCTACACCTTC
TRBJ1-6 - few TRBV7-8 CASSLGEPLHF TGTGCCAGCAGCTTAGGGGAGCCCCTCCACTTT
TRBJ1-1 - - TRBV30 CAWIAHQGAFF TGTGCCTGGATAGCCCACCAGGGAGCTTTCTTT
TRBJ1-1 - - TRBV4-1 CASTQTGSNTEAFF TGCGCCAGCACCCAAACAGGGTCGAACACTGAAGCTTTCTTT
TRBJ2-7 - - TRBV25-1 CASSDGTIYAQYF TGTGCCAGCAGCGACGGTACAATCTACGCGCAGTACTTC
TRBJ1-4 - - TRBV30 CAWSWTANEKLFF TGTGCCTGGAGTTGGACAGCTAATGAAAAACTGTTTTTT
TRBJ2-1 TRBD1 - TRBV6-5 CASGRDSSYNEQFF TGTGCCAGCGGACGGGACAGCTCCTACAATGAGCAGTTCTTC
TRBJ1-1 - - TRBV27 CASSPNRGTEAFF TGTGCCAGCAGTCCTAACAGAGGCACTGAAGCTTTCTTT
TRBJ2-1 - few TRBV15 CATSRDLGEKQFF TGTGCCACCAGCAGAGATTTGGGAGAAAAGCAGTTCTTC